These 17 T cell receptor beta chains originate from one sample sequenced in a study of shared clonotypes between healthy human individuals (dated by TCRdb to about 2020). To prepare the library, the immunoSEQ multiplex PCR assay was applied. TCRdb mirrors the immuneACCESS table, restricted to in-frame sequences. Some clones are absent from its copies; in checked studies, under half trace to an unresolved V gene, and the reason for the others is unknown. This sample lists 450,000 to 500,000 clones; roughly 78% were detected once. The ten top clones hold over 9.5% of the sample. Sequences were obtained from PBMCs. The receptors derive from a middle-aged woman in good health. Some clones in this sample may be carry-over from other donors' samples.

CDR3 region: CASSYGSENQPQHF. The CDR3 bases are TGTGCCAGCAGTTACGGGTCCGAGAATCAGCCCCAGCATTTT. The J gene is TRBJ1-5, the V gene TRBV6-6; D gene ambiguous. Looked up from germline, CDR1 is MNHNY and CDR2 is SVGAGI (reference sequence). The CDR3 is 14 residues long. V was pared by 2 bases and J by 4 bases, with 9 bases between.

The chain carries TRBV7-2 and TRBJ2-1; D remains unclear. The CDR3 totals 12 residues. Per germline, CDR1 SGHTA and CDR2 FQGNSA. V was shortened by 5 bases and J by 10 bases, with 12 bases between the two germline ends. The CDR3 region is CASSPLGREQFF. The CDR3 DNA is TGTGCCAGCAGCCCCCTCGGCAGAGAGCAGTTCTTC.

This chain connects TRBV7-3 to TRBJ2-2; TRBD2 might be the D (6 bases). Trimming took 5 bases from V and 2 from J, leaving 15 bases between them. The CDR3 sequence is 16 residues long. Germline V lookup: CDR1 SGHTA, CDR2 FQGTGA. This CDR3 reads CASSAPGTHNTGELFF. CDR3 nucleotides: TGTGCCAGCAGCGCTCCCGGGACTCATAACACCGGGGAGCTGTTTTTT.

This chain links TRBV7-3 with TRBJ2-7, with D possibly being TRBD2 (6 bases). The V end was cut by 4 bases, the J end by 3 bases, with 16 bases between. CDR1 is SGHTA, CDR2 FQGTGA, per germline. This CDR3 has 15 amino acids. CDR3 region: CASSSLPGLGYEQYF. The CDR3 bases are TGTGCCAGCAGCTCACTTCCGGGACTCGGCTACGAGCAGTACTTC.

This chain joins TRBV6-5 and TRBJ1-5; D is unresolved. V shed 8 bases and J shed 4 bases, with 15 bases lying between them. The CDR3 has 14 amino acids. Germline CDR1 and CDR2: MNHEY and SVGAGI. The CDR3 DNA reads TGTGCCAGCGATAGGCGACGGACGAATCAGCCCCAGCATTTT. Protein: CASDRRRTNQPQHF.

This chain connects TRBV5-1 to TRBJ1-2; D unclear. V lost 5 bases and J lost 6, with 20 bases in between. This CDR3 contains 15 residues. CDR1 and CDR2 from the germline V gene are SGHRS and YFSETQ. DNA for the CDR3: TGCGCCAGCAGTTTTGGTATGGGGTCGGGTGATGGCTACACCTTC. Encoded protein: CASSFGMGSGDGYTF.

As concerns this clone: The same CDR3 is also encoded by other DNA sequences in this sample. The chain links TRBV18 to TRBJ2-3; D might be TRBD2 (6 bases). The germline gives CDR1 KGHSH, CDR2 LQKENI. V was clipped by 3 bases and J by 4 bases, with 8 bases between them. This CDR3 spans 13 amino acids. This CDR3 reads CASSPPGADTQYF. The DNA for the CDR3 is TGTGCCAGCTCACCCCCGGGGGCAGATACGCAGTATTTT.

The genes are TRBV6-5 and TRBJ1-1; unclear D gene. The CDR3 has 16 residues. Germline V gives CDR1 MNHEY, CDR2 SVGAGI. Trimming cost V 0 bases and J 0 bases, with 11 bases left between them. CDR3 loop: CASSYSVVLLNTEAFF. The CDR3 bases are TGTGCCAGCAGTTACTCTGTAGTGCTTTTGAACACTGAAGCTTTCTTT.

This clone was counted many times. The chain combines TRBV10-3 with TRBJ2-2; 8 bases agree with TRBD1. This CDR3 is 13 amino acids long. V trimming: 11 bases; J trimming: 4 bases; junction bases outside the gene matches: 6. Germline V gives CDR1 ENHRY, CDR2 SYGVKD. CDR3 amino acids: CASTGESTGELFF. DNA for the CDR3: TGTGCCTCGACAGGGGAGTCCACCGGGGAGCTGTTTTTT.

This clone appeared many times. This chain's CDR3 is CASSLYKNTGTGELFF. The CDR3, as DNA: TGTGCCAGCAGCTTATACAAAAACACCGGGACCGGGGAGCTGTTTTTT. This chain links TRBV7-3 with TRBJ2-2, with D unresolved. Germline lookup yields CDR1 SGHTA and CDR2 FQGTGA. V lost 2 bases and J lost 5, with 15 bases in between. CDR3 length equals 16 residues.

The chain uses TRBV28 and TRBJ2-2; D may be TRBD1 (7 bases). The CDR3 runs 14 residues. The germline CDR1 and CDR2 sequences are MDHEN and SYDVKM. Trimming removed 6 bases at V and 6 bases at J, with 14 bases between. CDR3 nucleotides: TGTGCCAGCAGGACAGGGACTTTCCCCGGGGAGCTGTTTTTT. This gives the protein CASRTGTFPGELFF.

The CDR3, as DNA: TGTGCCAGCAGCCTACAACAGGGTTCCGGGGAGCTGTTTTTT. Its protein product is CASSLQQGSGELFF. The chain uses TRBV7-6 and TRBJ2-2; tentatively, D is TRBD1 (6 bases). Per germline, CDR1 SGHVS and CDR2 FNYEAQ. V dropped 5 bases and J dropped 6 bases, with 13 bases sitting between them. The length of the CDR3 is 14 residues. Together with reference TRBV7-6 and TRBJ2-2, the CDR3 gives the full variable domain: GAGVSQSPRYKVTKRGQDVALRCDPISGHVSLYWYRQALGQGPEFLTYFNYEAQQDKSGLPNDRFSAERPEGSISTLTIQRTEQRDSAMYRCASSLQQGSGELFFGEGSRLTVL.

The chain links TRBV11-1 to TRBJ1-4, with TRBD1 as a possible D gene (5 bases). The CDR3 has 13 residues. Germline V gives CDR1 SGHAT, CDR2 FQDESV (reference sequence). V lost 3 bases to trimming and J lost 8 bases, with 10 bases between them. The DNA of the CDR3 is TGTGCCAGCAGCTTTACAGGCGAAGAAAAACTGTTTTTT. Translation: CASSFTGEEKLFF.

This rearrangement joins TRBV28 to TRBJ2-7; D may be TRBD2 (5 bases). CDR3 size: 13 residues. The germline gives CDR1 MDHEN, CDR2 SYDVKM. Trimming took off 6 bases at V and 3 bases at J, with 12 bases between the two ends. The CDR3 is CASSPPGLYEQYF. The CDR3 coding sequence is TGTGCCAGCAGCCCCCCCGGACTCTACGAGCAGTACTTC.

The gene calls are TRBV2 and TRBJ1-5, with D uncertain. CDR1 is SNHLY, CDR2 FYNNEI, per germline. V lost 3 bases and J 10 bases, leaving 13 bases between the germline ends. This CDR3 spans 13 amino acids. The CDR3 is CASSEGVESPQHF. CDR3 bases: TGTGCCAGCAGTGAGGGAGTGGAATCACCCCAGCATTTT.

The CDR3 sequence: CASSPRGYNEQFF. CDR3 nucleotide sequence: TGTGCCAGCAGCCCGCGCGGGTACAATGAGCAGTTCTTC. The chain combines TRBV6-6 with TRBJ2-1; D is possibly TRBD2 (5 bases). Trimming cost V 6 bases and J 4 bases, with 10 bases left between them. Germline V gene sequence: CDR1 MNHNY, CDR2 SVGAGI (reference sequence). CDR3 length: 13 amino acids.

Concerning this clone itself: One end of the junction varies from germline; a read error may be responsible. V is TRBV4-1 and J is TRBJ1-2, with a possible D match to TRBD1 (5 bases). Germline V CDR1 and CDR2: MGHRA, YSYEKL. The CDR3 loop spans 13 amino acids. This chain's CDR3 is CASSQGGVDPRLF. CDR3 DNA sequence: TGCGCCAGCAGCCAAGGGGGGGTGGACCCCCGACTCTTC.